This T cell receptor beta chain was documented in a study of vaccination and CD4 T cells after COVID-19. Study context: Stimuli were overlapping spike peptide pools of SARS-CoV-2 and three common cold coronaviruses (HCoV-NL63, HCoV-OC43, HCoV-229E).

At the Johns Hopkins FTIC core, DNA taken from cultured CD4+ T cells was sequenced by way of the Oncomine TCR Beta short-read assay. Genomic DNA was taken out of cultured CD4+ T cells by extraction. TCRdb re-derived calls from the PCR reads in MiXCR, one entry per CDR3 protein. Among approximately 13,000 distinct CDR3 sequences listed, 60% to 80% were seen once. This CDR3 is 11 amino acids long. V was shortened by 7 bases and J by 6 bases, with 10 bases between the two germline ends. Germline CDR1 reads DFQATT; CDR2 reads SNEGSKA (reference sequence). Specified treatment: roughly nine-day PBMC culture with coronavirus spike peptide pools or control peptides (ViraFEST assay). General observations from the study: Convalescent patients had 304 of 307 vaccine-specific clones showing spike mono-reactivity.

The table lists this clonotype with a count of one. Its specificity is unknown. The chain joins TRBV20-1 to TRBJ1-5; possible D gene TRBD1, 5 bases. This sequence was found in a human donor who had recovered from COVID-19. Sequencing was performed on CD4+ T cells from blood, cultured in vitro. The CDR3 spells CSVRGGQPQHF. In DNA, the CDR3 is TGCAGTGTTAGGGGAGGTCAGCCCCAGCATTTT.